The TCR beta chain under discussion was sequenced for a study of T cells after yellow fever vaccination. This CDR3 comprises 15 residues. The trim removed 5 bases at V and 1 base at J, leaving 7 bases unmatched. Study findings and constraints: Reappearing after the booster were most of the clones from primary vaccination (96% CD4, about 88% CD8).

Of note for this clonotype: Its antigen is undetermined.

TCRdb recomputed calls from the 5' RACE reads with MiXCR, one row per CDR3 protein. The sample includes approximately 450,000 distinct CDR3 sequences, around a sixth seen only once; the top ten take roughly a sixth. The rearrangement uses TRBV12-3 or TRBV12-4 and TRBJ2-5, with 7 bases matching TRBD2. The sequence came from a man aged 18 to 29 who received the YFV17D yellow fever vaccine. Here the sequenced sample was PBMCs, taken before the yellow fever booster vaccination. For the CDR3, the DNA is TGTGCCAGCAGTACTAGCGAAAAACTCCAAGAGACCCAGTACTTC. Translating gives CASSTSEKLQETQYF.